This TCR beta chain is from a study of CD8 T cells in ankylosing spondylitis. Study findings and constraints: What seemed typical of ankylosing spondylitis blood was a TCR beta motif built from roughly eight highly homologous variants. Significant enrichment of disease-linked clones was reported in matched ankylosing spondylitis synovial fluid. In the blood and synovial fluid of reactive arthritis, some motif variants had been previously reported.

The CDR3 has 16 residues. Trimming removed 3 bases at V and 0 bases at J, with 15 bases between. Germline-derived CDR1 and CDR2 are SGHRS and YFSETQ. With molecular barcodes, quantitative 5'-RACE was used to make the TCR beta libraries. Via MiXCR, TCRdb re-called the 5' RACE reads, giving one row per CDR3 protein. Among about 260,000 distinct CDR3 sequences listed, roughly 20% were seen once. In the case of this clonotype: What it recognizes is unknown.

Sequencing was performed on blood, either unsorted or a sorted T cell fraction (not recorded which). The TCR was taken from a male donor with ankylosing spondylitis or in good health (not recorded which). The chain has TRBV5-1 and TRBJ1-1, with D possibly TRBD1 on 5 matching bases. The CDR3: CASSSPGPGMNTEAFF. The CDR3 region has the DNA TGCGCCAGCAGCTCTCCGGGACCAGGGATGAACACTGAAGCTTTCTTT. The full variable domain, in which reference TRBV5-1 and TRBJ1-1 provide the parts outside the CDR3, is KAGVTQTPRYLIKTRGQQVTLSCSPISGHRSVSWYQQTPGQGLQFLFEYFSETQRNKGNFPGRFSGRQFSNSRSEMNVSTLELGDSALYLCASSSPGPGMNTEAFFGQGTRLTVV.